This is a list of T cell receptor beta chains from one sample in a study of T cell responses to AZD1222 COVID-19 vaccine. Assay used: immunoSEQ multiplex PCR; TCRdb lists only in-frame clones, some missing. The repertoire has 95,000 to 150,000 clones, under 90% of them found once; the top ten carry 7% to 9%. The specimen comprised peripheral blood, sampled on day 0 of AZD1222 vaccination. Source of these receptors: an adult in good health. The CDR3 runs from the conserved cysteine through the conserved F or W. D genes are given only for firm matches. Only some rows state a clone size, as once, few, many or a class for expanded clones.

>TRBV19|TRBJ2-6|NA|NA
CAASPSGANVLTF
TGTGCAGCCTCGCCCTCTGGGGCCAACGTCCTGACTTTC
>TRBV5-1|TRBJ1-1|NA|NA
CASSPREGGNTEAFF
TGCGCCAGCAGCCCTCGAGAGGGGGGTAACACTGAAGCTTTCTTT
>TRBV5-1|TRBJ2-1|TRBD1|few
CASSLGQRNEQFF
TGCGCCAGCAGCCTGGGACAGAGGAATGAGCAGTTCTTC
>TRBV7-2|TRBJ2-5|NA|NA
CASSLGPEETQYF
TGTGCCAGCAGCTTAGGGCCCGAAGAGACCCAGTACTTC
>TRBV28|TRBJ1-3|TRBD1|NA
CASGTGIGNTIYF
TGTGCCTCCGGGACAGGGATCGGAAACACCATATATTTT
>TRBV20-1|TRBJ1-3|TRBD1|few
CSASDRGPYF
TGCAGTGCCTCAGACAGGGGCCCGTATTTT
>TRBV19|TRBJ1-5|TRBD1|NA
CASSLTGVAQPQHF
TGTGCCAGTAGTCTCACAGGGGTGGCTCAGCCCCAGCATTTT
>TRBV21-1|TRBJ1-6|NA|NA
CASRELGGAEDNSPLHF
TGTGCCAGCAGGGAACTGGGGGGCGCTGAGGATAATTCACCCCTCCACTTT
>TRBV5-1|TRBJ1-1|NA|NA
CASSLGINTEAFF
TGCGCCAGCAGCTTGGGGATTAACACTGAAGCTTTCTTT
>TRBV7-2|TRBJ2-7|NA|NA
CASRAGAGSYEQYF
TGTGCCAGCAGGGCTGGGGCTGGCTCCTACGAGCAGTACTTC
>TRBV5-4|TRBJ2-2|NA|NA
CASSAATSLNTGELFF
TGTGCCAGCAGCGCTGCGACAAGCTTGAACACCGGGGAGCTGTTTTTT
>TRBV19|TRBJ1-3|TRBD1|NA
CASSTVTGSGNTIYF
TGTGCCAGTTCCACTGTGACAGGGAGTGGAAACACCATATATTTT
>TRBV5-4|TRBJ2-7|TRBD2|NA
CASSPGLDREQYF
TGTGCCAGCAGCCCCGGACTAGATCGCGAGCAGTACTTC
>TRBV7-9|TRBJ2-3|NA|NA
CASSVRLGSDTQYF
TGTGCCAGCAGCGTGAGACTGGGCTCAGATACGCAGTATTTT
>TRBV7-3|TRBJ2-3|TRBD2|NA
CASSEAGGITDTQYF
TGTGCCAGCAGCGAAGCGGGAGGGATCACAGATACGCAGTATTTT
>TRBV10-2|TRBJ1-2|NA|NA
CASWAANYGYTF
TGCGCCAGCTGGGCGGCTAACTATGGCTACACCTTC
>TRBV15|TRBJ2-6|TRBD1|few
CATSASTGLSGANVLTF
TGTGCCACCAGCGCTTCGACAGGGCTCTCTGGGGCCAACGTCCTGACTTTC
>TRBV11-2|TRBJ2-7|NA|NA
CASSLSSYEQYF
TGTGCCAGCAGCCTTAGCTCCTACGAGCAGTACTTC
>TRBV18|TRBJ1-5|NA|NA
CASSPSGGMRNQPQHF
TGTGCCAGCTCACCCTCCGGGGGCATGAGGAATCAGCCCCAGCATTTT
>TRBV30|TRBJ2-7|NA|few
CAWSVDTAGEQYF
TGTGCCTGGAGTGTTGACACCGCGGGGGAGCAGTACTTC
>TRBV19|TRBJ2-1|TRBD2|NA
CASSIGTSGTSNEQFF
TGTGCCAGTAGTATTGGCACTAGCGGGACCTCTAATGAGCAGTTCTTC
>TRBV30|TRBJ2-1|TRBD2|NA
CAWSETSGSFYNEQFF
TGTGCCTGGAGTGAAACGAGCGGGAGTTTCTACAATGAGCAGTTCTTC
>TRBV4-3|TRBJ2-5|TRBD1|NA
CASSQSRQGQQETQYF
TGCGCCAGCAGCCAATCCCGACAGGGACAACAAGAGACCCAGTACTTC
>TRBV4-2|TRBJ2-1|TRBD2|few
CASSQPLAPGTSDYNEQFF
TGTGCCAGCAGCCAACCCCTCGCCCCGGGGACTAGCGATTACAATGAGCAGTTCTTC